Listed below are T cell receptor beta chains from one sample, sequenced in a study of CD8 T cells in ankylosing spondylitis. TCRdb itself ran the 5' RACE reads through MiXCR, one entry per CDR3 protein. The repertoire consists of 200,000 to 300,000 distinct CDR3 sequences, with more than 9% occurring once and the leading ten covering 2.6%. Sequenced material: blood, either unsorted or a sorted T cell fraction (not recorded which). These receptors all come from a male donor with ankylosing spondylitis or in good health (not recorded which). Both conserved end residues are part of each CDR3. D genes are given only for firm matches. Expanded clones get a size class; other rows say once, few or many, or leave the size out.

V gene: TRBV5-1; D gene: TRBD1; J gene: TRBJ2-5; clone size: many; CDR3 DNA: TGCGCCAGCGGAATGGGACAGTCCCAAGAGACCCAGTACTTC; CDR3 protein: CASGMGQSQETQYF
V gene: TRBV20-1; D gene: NA; J gene: TRBJ2-1; clone size: many; CDR3 DNA: TGCAGTGCTAGACCCAGGGTAGTAGTCGATGAGCAGTTCTTC; CDR3 protein: CSARPRVVVDEQFF
V gene: TRBV5-1; D gene: TRBD2; J gene: TRBJ2-3; clone size: many; CDR3 DNA: TGCGCCAGCAGCCGAACTAGCGGCACAGATACGCAGTATTTT; CDR3 protein: CASSRTSGTDTQYF
V gene: TRBV12-3/TRBV12-4; D gene: TRBD2; J gene: TRBJ2-5; clone size: many; CDR3 DNA: TGTGCCAGCAGTTTTGAGGTTGGGACTAGCGAGACCCAGTACTTC; CDR3 protein: CASSFEVGTSETQYF
V gene: TRBV29-1; D gene: NA; J gene: TRBJ1-1; clone size: many; CDR3 DNA: TGCAGCGTTGGCCGGCTGAACACTGAAGCTTTCTTT; CDR3 protein: CSVGRLNTEAFF
V gene: TRBV5-1; D gene: NA; J gene: TRBJ2-5; clone size: NA; CDR3 DNA: TGCGCCAGCCGGGCAGAAGAGACCCAGTACTTC; CDR3 protein: CASRAEETQYF
V gene: TRBV7-9; D gene: NA; J gene: TRBJ1-4; clone size: many; CDR3 DNA: TGTGCCAGCAGCTTCGAAGGAATAAATGAAAAACTGTTTTTT; CDR3 protein: CASSFEGINEKLFF
V gene: TRBV14; D gene: NA; J gene: TRBJ1-2; clone size: many; CDR3 DNA: TGTGCCAGCAGCCAAGGTTTTACAGGGTCTAACTATGGCTACACCTTC; CDR3 protein: CASSQGFTGSNYGYTF
V gene: TRBV7-9; D gene: NA; J gene: TRBJ2-5; clone size: many; CDR3 DNA: TGTGCCAGCAGCCCTTTCAGGGTCCAAGAGACCCAGTACTTC; CDR3 protein: CASSPFRVQETQYF
V gene: TRBV7-9; D gene: TRBD2; J gene: TRBJ2-5; clone size: many; CDR3 DNA: TGTGCCAGCAGCTTAGGAAGCGGGAGTGGTGAGACCCAGTACTTC; CDR3 protein: CASSLGSGSGETQYF
V gene: TRBV20-1; D gene: TRBD2; J gene: TRBJ2-3; clone size: many; CDR3 DNA: TGCAGTGCTAGACGTAGCGGGAGCACAGATACGCAGTATTTT; CDR3 protein: CSARRSGSTDTQYF
V gene: TRBV20-1; D gene: NA; J gene: TRBJ1-2; clone size: many; CDR3 DNA: TGCAGTGCTGTCCCCGGGGGCGGCTACACCTTC; CDR3 protein: CSAVPGGGYTF